These 9 T cell receptor beta chains share one sample of origin, sequenced in a study of cytomegalovirus exposure and HLA in healthy donors (TCRdb year 2017). Libraries were constructed by the immunoSEQ multiplex PCR assay. A mixture of 60 forward primers for TCR Vbeta segments and 13 reverse primers for TCR Jbeta segments was used in the multiplex PCR. The source is immuneACCESS, and TCRdb retained only in-frame sequences with V and J called. Part of the clones is not carried over; for the studies checked, unresolved V genes explain less than half of this, and the remainder is unexplained. Present in this sample are approximately 210,000 clones, 82% of which were seen just once. The top ten constitute roughly 6% of the sample. The sample taken for sequencing was PBMCs. The receptors derive from a man aged 40-50 years in good health and CMV-seropositive.

The chain has TRBV11-2 and TRBJ2-7; 7 nucleotides align to TRBD2. Germline lookup yields CDR1 SGHAT and CDR2 FQNNGV. J lost 7 bases, V lost 5 bases, and 11 bases had no gene match. CDR3 length equals 14 residues. DNA of the CDR3: TGTGCCAGCAGCCCCAGCGGGACTCTGGGGGAGCAGTACTTC. It encodes CASSPSGTLGEQYF.

The V call is TRBV19, the J call TRBJ1-5, with D maybe TRBD1 (5 bases). Germline V gene data show CDR1 as LNHDA and CDR2 as SQIVND (reference sequence). V shed 9 bases and J shed 0 bases, with 21 bases lying between them. CDR3 size: 17 residues. CDR3 DNA sequence: TGTGCCAGCCGGACGGAGGGGATTCTACATAGCAATCAGCCCCAGCATTTT. As protein: CASRTEGILHSNQPQHF. Full variable domain (outside the CDR3, taken from reference TRBV19 and TRBJ1-5): DGGITQSPKYLFRKEGQNVTLSCEQNLNHDAMYWYRQDPGQGLRLIYYSQIVNDFQKGDIAEGYSVSREKKESFPLTVTSAQKNPTAFYLCASRTEGILHSNQPQHFGDGTRLSIL.

Only one count was recorded for this clone. This sequence joins TRBV27 and TRBJ2-5; 12 bases agree with TRBD2. Germline loops: CDR1 MNHEY, CDR2 SMNVEV (reference sequence). The CDR3 runs 16 residues. The trim removed 7 bases at V and 4 bases at J, leaving 10 bases unmatched. The CDR3 loop reads CASTPGLAGLSETQYF. For the CDR3, the DNA is TGTGCCAGCACCCCAGGACTAGCGGGACTCTCAGAGACCCAGTACTTC.

This clone was observed a handful of times. V usage is TRBV10-2 and J usage is TRBJ2-7, with TRBD1 as a possible D gene (8 bases). The germline gives CDR1 WSHSY, CDR2 SAAADI. With 0 bases removed from V and 13 bases from J, the gap between germline ends came to 16 bases. This CDR3 spans 13 amino acids. The CDR3 DNA reads TGCGCCAGCAGTGAGTCGGGGGGGACAGGTTGCTACTTC. It encodes CASSESGGTGCYF.

This clone was detected only once. V is TRBV11-2 and J is TRBJ1-1, with D maybe TRBD1 (5 bases). The CDR3 totals 13 residues. V was clipped by 4 bases and J by 1 base, with 7 bases between them. The germline V gene encodes CDR1 SGHAT and CDR2 FQNNGV. CDR3 region: CASSSQGNTEAFF. CDR3 nucleotides: TGTGCCAGCAGCTCTCAGGGGAACACTGAAGCTTTCTTT.

Of note for this clone: One end of the junction does not line up with germline, which may come from a read error. The V and J genes are TRBV6-5 and TRBJ2-1; TRBD1 might be the D (6 bases). Germline-derived CDR1 and CDR2 are MNHEY and SVGAGI. The CDR3 contains 11 residues. Here the CDR3 reads CASSREGEKIF. CDR3 sequence (DNA): TGTGCCAGCAGTCGCGAGGGGGAGAAGATCTTC.

V usage is TRBV5-4 and J usage is TRBJ2-5, with D perhaps matching TRBD2 (6 bases). Trimming stripped 2 bases from V and 5 bases from J, with 16 bases between. Looked up from germline, CDR1 is SGHNT and CDR2 is YYREEE (reference sequence). The CDR3 runs to 15 residues. Written as DNA, the CDR3 is TGTGCCAGCAGCTTTGGAGGGGCTGCTGGGGAGACCCAGTACTTC. Its protein is CASSFGGAAGETQYF. The variable domain in full, with the rest retrieved from reference TRBV5-4 and TRBJ2-5, is ETGVTQSPTHLIKTRGQQVTLRCSSQSGHNTVSWYQQALGQGPQFIFQYYREEENGRGNFPPRFSGLQFPNYSSELNVNALELDDSALYLCASSFGGAAGETQYFGPGTRLLVL.

This chain joins TRBV27 and TRBJ2-4; 7 bases agree with TRBD1. This CDR3 comprises 15 residues. The junction had 1 base not matched to a gene; V was cut back by 2 bases and J by 0 bases. Germline assignment: CDR1 MNHEY and CDR2 SMNVEV (reference sequence). CDR3 sequence: CASSLRGLAKNIQYF. CDR3 DNA: TGTGCCAGCAGTTTAAGGGGGCTAGCCAAAAACATTCAGTACTTC.

This sequence joins TRBV18 and TRBJ2-3; D remains ambiguous. Germline V CDR1 and CDR2: KGHSH, LQKENI. The CDR3 length is 14 residues. V shed 2 bases and J shed 8 bases, with 14 bases lying between them. CDR3 sequence: CASSPSLGGGTQYF. CDR3 nucleotides: TGTGCCAGCTCACCATCTCTAGGCGGCGGTACGCAGTATTTT.